These 26 T cell receptor beta chains were sequenced from one sample in a study of shared clonotypes between healthy human individuals. This table comes from immunoSEQ multiplex PCR, and its TCRdb copy is limited to in-frame clones, with some not included. The data contain some 2.3 million clones, 85% to 95% of them singletons. Sequenced input: naive CD4+ T cells from PBMCs. Subset here: CD45RA+ positively selected. The receptors derive from a man aged 18 to 29 in good health. Some clones in this sample may be carry-over from other donors' samples.

The chain couples TRBV9 to TRBJ2-3; 8 bases fit TRBD1. Per the germline V gene, CDR1 is SGDLS and CDR2 is YYNGEE. Germline trimming cut 0 bases from V and 6 bases from J; bases unmatched to any gene: 6. The CDR3 length is 15 residues. CDR3 sequence (DNA): TGTGCCAGCAGCGTAGCCCCAGGGGGCGGTGATACGCAGTATTTT. This encodes CASSVAPGGGDTQYF.

This chain links TRBV5-4 with TRBJ2-7; 7 nucleotides agree with TRBD1. Germline loops: CDR1 SGHNT, CDR2 YYREEE (reference sequence). CDR3 length: 13 amino acids. V shed 5 bases, J shed 5 bases, and the junction held 7 bases outside the gene matches. CDR3 sequence: CASSKGAENEQYF. The DNA of the CDR3 is TGTGCCAGCAGTAAGGGGGCCGAGAACGAGCAGTACTTC.

The genes are TRBV7-2 and TRBJ2-5; 7 positions agree with TRBD1. The germline CDR1 and CDR2 sequences are SGHTA and FQGNSA. This CDR3 has 13 amino acids. The V gene end was trimmed by 4 bases and the J gene end by 4 bases; junction bases not matched to a gene: 3. CDR3 in amino acids: CASSYEGAETQYF. The CDR3 DNA sequence: TGTGCCAGCAGCTACGAGGGGGCAGAGACCCAGTACTTC.

The chain is built from TRBV6-6 and TRBJ1-1; no clear D. The germline CDR1 and CDR2 sequences are MNHNY and SVGAGI (reference sequence). The CDR3 sequence is 14 residues long. V was clipped by 0 bases and J by 2 bases, with 7 bases between them. CDR3 sequence reads: CASSYSASNTEAFF. The CDR3, as DNA: TGTGCCAGCAGTTACTCGGCATCCAACACTGAAGCTTTCTTT.

This clone occurred once. This rearrangement joins TRBV30 to TRBJ2-1; 7 bases map to TRBD2. The V and J ends lost 5 bases and 5 bases, in that order; junction bases with no gene match: 9. This CDR3 is 14 amino acids long. Germline values: CDR1 GTSNPN, CDR2 SVGIG (reference sequence). CDR3 DNA: TGTGCCTGGGGTAGGAGGGGACTAAACAATGAGCAGTTCTTC. It translates to CAWGRRGLNNEQFF.

This chain joins TRBV2 and TRBJ2-5, with D maybe TRBD2 (6 bases). V gave up 5 bases and J gave up 5 bases, with 15 bases separating them. Germline-derived CDR1 and CDR2 are SNHLY and FYNNEI. This CDR3 comprises 14 residues. The CDR3: CASSFGTAGETQYF. The CDR3 coding sequence is TGTGCCAGCAGTTTTGGGACTGCAGGGGAGACCCAGTACTTC.

The chain carries TRBV7-9 and TRBJ2-3; 7 bases are shared with TRBD2. The germline gives CDR1 SEHNR, CDR2 FQNEAQ (reference sequence). The V and J ends lost 2 bases and 4 bases, in that order; junction bases with no gene match: 9. CDR3 length: 16 amino acids. The CDR3 sequence: CASSLWRRGVADTQYF. CDR3 nucleotide sequence: TGTGCCAGCAGCTTATGGCGCCGGGGGGTGGCAGATACGCAGTATTTT.

This clone was seen a single time. The J gene is TRBJ2-2, the V gene TRBV7-9; D may be TRBD1 (5 bases). The germline V and J ends were trimmed by 3 bases and 6 bases, with 8 bases remaining between them. Germline V gene sequence: CDR1 SEHNR, CDR2 FQNEAQ (reference sequence). This CDR3 is 13 amino acids long. CDR3 nucleotides: TGTGCCAGCAGCTTCAGGGTCGCCGGGGAGCTGTTTTTT. It translates to CASSFRVAGELFF.

This sequence joins TRBV11-2 and TRBJ2-1; 12 nucleotides agree with TRBD2. From germline, CDR1 is SGHAT and CDR2 FQNNGV. The junction had 8 bases not matched to a gene; V was cut back by 5 bases and J by 3 bases. The length of the CDR3 is 17 residues. The CDR3 region is CASSPSPSGRDYNEQFF. CDR3 DNA: TGTGCCAGCAGCCCCAGCCCTAGCGGGAGGGACTACAATGAGCAGTTCTTC.

The CDR3 DNA follows: TGTGCCATCAGTGAGTCGCTGACTAACCCACGGGGCGAGCAGTACTTC. This encodes CAISESLTNPRGEQYF. The chain is built from TRBV10-3 and TRBJ2-7; D might be TRBD2 (5 bases). Germline loops: CDR1 ENHRY, CDR2 SYGVKD. The V end was cut by 0 bases, the J end by 6 bases, with 18 bases between. CDR3 length: 16 amino acids.

The chain has TRBV2 and TRBJ1-2; 11 bases match TRBD1. Germline trimming cut 7 bases from V and 6 bases from J; bases unmatched to any gene: 7. Germline V gene sequence: CDR1 SNHLY, CDR2 FYNNEI. The length of the CDR3 is 14 residues. The CDR3 is CASTRDRGSDGYTF. CDR3 in DNA: TGTGCCAGCACCAGGGACAGGGGGTCCGATGGCTACACCTTC.

Concerning this clone: This same CDR3 is encoded by further DNA sequences in the sample. This chain joins TRBV10-1 and TRBJ2-7; the match to TRBD2 covers 11 bases. V gave up 3 bases and J gave up 3 bases; unmatched junction bases: 4. Germline CDR1 and CDR2: WNHNN and SYGVQD (reference sequence). The CDR3 covers 15 residues. Written as DNA, the CDR3 is TGCGCCAGCAGTGAAGGTCTAGCGGGAGGCTACGAGCAGTACTTC. It encodes CASSEGLAGGYEQYF.

The V and J genes are TRBV7-6 and TRBJ2-7; weak D call: TRBD2 (5 bases). Per the germline V gene, CDR1 is SGHVS and CDR2 is FNYEAQ. Deletions cut 11 bases from V and 3 bases from J, with 8 bases between. The CDR3 extends over 10 amino acids. DNA of the CDR3: TGTGCCGGGAGTAGCTACGAGCAGTACTTC. Translating it yields CAGSSYEQYF.

The chain couples TRBV5-5 to TRBJ2-3, with unresolved D. The V end lost 3 bases, the J end lost 0 bases, and 14 bases lay between the germline ends. The germline V gene encodes CDR1 SGHKS and CDR2 YYEKEE (reference sequence). The CDR3 consists of 16 residues. The CDR3 loop is CASSSYSRLSTDTQYF. CDR3 in DNA: TGTGCCAGCAGCTCCTACAGCCGCCTTAGCACAGATACGCAGTATTTT.

The V gene is TRBV18, the J gene TRBJ2-5; the D gene is possibly TRBD2 (6 bases). Germline CDR1 KGHSH, CDR2 LQKENI. Trimming shortened V by 5 bases and J by 2 bases, and 12 bases separated the two germline ends. CDR3 length: 14 residues. The CDR3 DNA is TGTGCCAGCTCAGGAGGGGTTGGACAAGAGACCCAGTACTTC. It codes for CASSGGVGQETQYF.

This chain links TRBV4-3 with TRBJ2-3; D uncertain. Germline-derived CDR1 and CDR2 are LGHNA and YSLEER. V gave up 4 bases and J gave up 4 bases, with 15 bases separating them. This CDR3 has 15 amino acids. The CDR3 DNA reads as TGCGCCAGCAGCCTTCAAGACTCGGGCCCAGATACGCAGTATTTT. Protein product: CASSLQDSGPDTQYF.

This sequence joins TRBV6-1 and TRBJ2-1; D gene uncertain. Germline V gene lookup returns CDR1 MNHNS and CDR2 SASEGT. V lost 5 bases, J lost 0 bases, and 11 bases lay in between. This CDR3 contains 15 residues. As DNA, the CDR3 is TGTGCCAGCAGTCAGCTTGCGAGCTCCTACAATGAGCAGTTCTTC. It is translated as CASSQLASSYNEQFF.

The V and J genes are TRBV7-7 and TRBJ2-1, with TRBD2 as a possible D gene (5 bases). Germline V gene sequence: CDR1 SSHAT, CDR2 FNYEAQ (reference sequence). V lost 4 bases and J lost 3, with 13 bases in between. CDR3 length: 15 residues. The CDR3 bases are TGTGCCAGCAGCTCGGGTCGGGGTCTCTACAATGAGCAGTTCTTC. Translated: CASSSGRGLYNEQFF. The entire variable domain, with the rest obtained from reference TRBV7-7 and TRBJ2-1, is as follows: GAGVSQSPRYKVTKRGQDVTLRCDPISSHATLYWYQQALGQGPEFLTYFNYEAQPDKSGLPSDRFSAERPEGSISTLTIQRTEQRDSAMYRCASSSGRGLYNEQFFGPGTRLTVL.

Details on this clone: Other DNA variants within this sample encode the same CDR3. V and J are TRBV9 and TRBJ2-1, with 8 positions matching TRBD1. CDR3 length: 15 amino acids. In germline, CDR1 is SGDLS, CDR2 YYNGEE. V shed 3 bases, J shed 2 bases, and the junction held 4 bases outside the gene matches. The CDR3 DNA sequence: TGTGCCAGCAGCGCGGGGACAGGCGCCTACAATGAGCAGTTCTTC. It encodes CASSAGTGAYNEQFF.

This rearrangement joins TRBV10-3 to TRBJ1-2; no firm D call. The germline V gene has CDR1 ENHRY and CDR2 SYGVKD. Trimming shortened V by 0 bases and J by 4 bases, and 9 bases separated the two germline ends. This CDR3 has 14 residues. The CDR3 region has the DNA TGTGCCATCAGTGAGTCTGGGCAGGTCTATGGCTACACCTTC. This translates into CAISESGQVYGYTF.

The rearrangement uses TRBV6-6 and TRBJ2-5; 7 bases are shared with TRBD1. With 6 bases clipped from V and 0 bases from J, the junction kept 4 bases outside the gene matches. The germline gives CDR1 MNHNY, CDR2 SVGAGI (reference sequence). The CDR3 has 14 amino acids. The CDR3 sequence: CASRPQGDQETQYF. In nucleotides, the CDR3 is TGTGCCAGCAGGCCGCAGGGGGACCAAGAGACCCAGTACTTC.

This clone has just a few counts. The V gene is TRBV6-1, the J gene TRBJ1-5; 8 nucleotides agree with TRBD1. CDR1 is MNHNS and CDR2 is SASEGT in the germline V gene. This CDR3 is built from 15 residues. The junction had 8 bases not matched to a gene; V was cut back by 6 bases and J by 4 bases. In nucleotides, the CDR3 is TGTGCCAGCAGGGTCTGGACAGGGCAGAATCAGCCCCAGCATTTT. Translation: CASRVWTGQNQPQHF.

The chain couples TRBV5-1 to TRBJ1-2; TRBD1 is a possible D gene (5 bases). With 1 base removed from V and 0 bases from J, the gap between germline ends came to 10 bases. Germline CDR1 is SGHRS and CDR2 is YFSETQ. The CDR3 is made up of 15 amino acids. In DNA, the CDR3 is TGCGCCAGCAGCTTGCTGGGGCCTCCTAACTATGGCTACACCTTC. This sequence encodes CASSLLGPPNYGYTF. The entire variable domain, with the rest obtained from reference TRBV5-1 and TRBJ1-2, is as follows: KAGVTQTPRYLIKTRGQQVTLSCSPISGHRSVSWYQQTPGQGLQFLFEYFSETQRNKGNFPGRFSGRQFSNSRSEMNVSTLELGDSALYLCASSLLGPPNYGYTFGSGTRLTVV.

The J gene is TRBJ2-7, the V gene TRBV6-4; D possibly corresponds to TRBD1 (5 bases). In germline, CDR1 is MRHNA, CDR2 SNTAGT. V gave up 7 bases and J gave up 3 bases, with 31 bases separating them. The CDR3 sequence is 19 residues long. CDR3 DNA: TGTGCCAGCAATTTTCAGCAGGGCAGGGATTTAAGGTCTGACTACGAGCAGTACTTC. Translated, it gives CASNFQQGRDLRSDYEQYF.

Here the CDR3 DNA reads TGTGCCAGCAGCCACTGGGGGTTCGAGCAGTACTTC. Translating gives CASSHWGFEQYF. This chain links TRBV4-2 with TRBJ2-7; D is tentatively TRBD1 or TRBD2 (5 bases each). The CDR3 is 12 amino acids. Trimming pared 3 bases from V and 6 bases from J, leaving 9 bases between. Looked up from germline, CDR1 is LGHNA and CDR2 is YNFKEQ.

The V gene is TRBV28, the J gene TRBJ2-7, with D possibly being TRBD2 (6 bases). V lost 4 bases, J lost 3 bases, and 13 bases lay in between. The CDR3 covers 14 residues. Germline CDR1 reads MDHEN; CDR2 reads SYDVKM. Here the CDR3 reads CASSSPSGYYEQYF. CDR3 sequence (DNA): TGTGCCAGCAGTTCCCCAAGCGGGTACTACGAGCAGTACTTC.